Below are 26 T cell receptor beta chains sequenced from a single sample in a study of T cells after yellow fever vaccination. TCRdb itself ran the 5' RACE reads through MiXCR, one entry per CDR3 protein. Among 350,000 or so distinct CDR3 sequences listed, 7% to 10% were seen once. Sequenced material: PBMCs, taken more than 40 days after the first yellow fever vaccination. The receptors derive from a man in his late teens or twenties who received the YFV17D yellow fever vaccine.

The chain couples TRBV7-6 to TRBJ1-1; 11 bases fit TRBD1. Germline V gives CDR1 SGHVS, CDR2 FNYEAQ. The CDR3 length is 11 residues. Trimming at V came to 10 bases and at J to 8 bases, leaving 3 bases not matched to a gene. The CDR3 is CAIGQGAEAFF. The CDR3 nucleotides read TGTGCCATCGGACAGGGGGCCGAAGCTTTCTTT.

This clonotype was seen at least ten times. V usage is TRBV5-1 and J usage is TRBJ1-2; D perhaps matches TRBD1 (6 bases). Germline V CDR1 and CDR2: SGHRS, YFSETQ. The CDR3 loop spans 15 amino acids. V was shortened by 4 bases and J by 2 bases, with 15 bases between the two germline ends. DNA for the CDR3: TGCGCCAGCAGCCCGGACGGACAGTGGAACTATGGCTACACCTTC. It yields the protein CASSPDGQWNYGYTF.

This clonotype was picked up many times. The CDR3 region has the DNA TGTGCCAGCAGCCTACAAGCGGGTAATTCACCCCTCCACTTT. This sequence encodes CASSLQAGNSPLHF. The V and J genes are TRBV2 and TRBJ1-6; D is ambiguous. The CDR3 runs to 14 residues. V lost 6 bases, J lost 6 bases, and 12 bases lay in between. Germline assignment: CDR1 SNHLY and CDR2 FYNNEI.

This clonotype occurred a few times. V gene TRBV7-3 combines with J gene TRBJ1-1; D call uncertain. The germline gives CDR1 SGHTA, CDR2 FQGTGA. V was pared by 7 bases and J by 11 bases, with 20 bases between. The CDR3 is 13 amino acids. For the CDR3, the DNA is TGTGCCAGCAAGGCGGCTGAGGGATCGAGGGCTTTCTTT. This encodes CASKAAEGSRAFF. Complete variable domain (other parts from reference TRBV7-3 and TRBJ1-1): GAGVSQTPSNKVTEKGKYVELRCDPISGHTALYWYRQSLGQGPEFLIYFQGTGAADDSGLPNDRFFAVRPEGSVSTLKIQRTERGDSAVYLCASKAAEGSRAFFGQGTRLTVV.

This rearrangement joins TRBV11-2 to TRBJ2-1; 9 nucleotides align to TRBD2. Trimming took 4 bases from V and 0 from J; bases not matched to a gene: 13. Germline-derived CDR1 and CDR2 are SGHAT and FQNNGV. CDR3 length equals 19 residues. CDR3 residues: CASSSPRGSGGRSYNEQFF. CDR3 nucleotides: TGTGCCAGCAGCTCCCCCCGGGGTAGCGGGGGCCGCTCCTACAATGAGCAGTTCTTC.

The chain carries TRBV20-1 and TRBJ2-5; TRBD2 might be the D (6 bases). From germline, CDR1 is DFQATT and CDR2 SNEGSKA (reference sequence). There are 15 residues in the CDR3. Trimming removed 0 bases from V and 4 bases from J, with 15 bases in between. CDR3 protein: CSARDPAGSGETQYF. The CDR3, as DNA: TGCAGTGCTAGAGATCCAGCGGGCAGCGGAGAGACCCAGTACTTC.

The chain employs TRBV5-1 and TRBJ2-2; tentatively, D is TRBD1 (5 bases). The ends were cut back, 5 bases at V and 4 bases at J, with 15 bases in the middle. Germline CDR1 and CDR2: SGHRS and YFSETQ. CDR3 length: 15 amino acids. Here the CDR3 reads CASRDNLAFTGELFF. DNA of the CDR3: TGCGCCAGCAGGGACAACTTAGCTTTCACCGGGGAGCTGTTTTTT.

This clonotype was detected only a few times. The chain joins TRBV4-2 to TRBJ1-3; D unresolved. There are 16 residues in the CDR3. Trimming removed 0 bases from V and 3 bases from J, with 12 bases in between. From germline, CDR1 is LGHNA and CDR2 YNFKEQ. CDR3 region: CASSQEHHTNGNTIYF. The CDR3 DNA follows: TGTGCCAGCAGCCAAGAACACCATACCAATGGAAACACCATATATTTT.

This clonotype was counted ten times or more. This chain connects TRBV6-5 to TRBJ1-1, with no clear D. This CDR3 region has 12 residues. Trimming removed 4 bases at V and 8 bases at J, with 11 bases between. Per germline, CDR1 MNHEY and CDR2 SVGAGI. CDR3 coding DNA: TGTGCCAGCAGTTCGTTTTCGCTAGAAGCTTTCTTT. It specifies CASSSFSLEAFF.

This clonotype was recorded at least ten times. The chain combines TRBV27 with TRBJ2-5; D might be TRBD1 or TRBD2, each matching 6 bases. Germline CDR1 and CDR2: MNHEY and SMNVEV (reference sequence). V was cut by 3 bases and J by 4 bases, with 18 bases left in between. The CDR3 is 16 amino acids. The CDR3: CASSFLPGAGGETQYF. In nucleotides, the CDR3 is TGTGCCAGCAGTTTTCTGCCGGGGGCCGGGGGAGAGACCCAGTACTTC.

This clonotype was observed a handful of times. This chain uses TRBV30 with TRBJ2-2; D gene uncertain. The V gene's germline CDR1 is GTSNPN and CDR2 SVGIG (reference sequence). CDR3 length: 16 residues. V was shortened by 0 bases and J by 4 bases, with 15 bases between the two germline ends. The CDR3 DNA is TGTGCCTGGAGTGTACGGGTTGGCGGAATCACCGGGGAGCTGTTTTTT. Amino acids: CAWSVRVGGITGELFF. The variable domain in full, completed from reference TRBV30 and TRBJ2-2, reads SQTIHQWPATLVQPVGSPLSLECTVEGTSNPNLYWYRQAAGRGLQLLFYSVGIGQISSEVPQNLSASRPQDRQFILSSKKLLLSDSGFYLCAWSVRVGGITGELFFGEGSRLTVL.

This clonotype was recorded a few times. This chain joins TRBV10-3 and TRBJ1-4; D remains unclear. The CDR3 length is 16 residues. Per the germline V gene, CDR1 is ENHRY and CDR2 is SYGVKD. Trimming took 2 bases from V and 0 from J, leaving 10 bases between them. In DNA form, the CDR3 reads TGTGCCATCAGTGAGAAGAAGGGCTCAACTAATGAAAAACTGTTTTTT. It specifies CAISEKKGSTNEKLFF.

The V and J genes are TRBV28 and TRBJ1-2, with TRBD1 matching over 10 bases. This CDR3 is 14 amino acids long. The V gene end was trimmed by 6 bases and the J gene end by 7 bases; junction bases not matched to a gene: 8. Germline V lookup: CDR1 MDHEN, CDR2 SYDVKM. CDR3 bases: TGTGCCAGCAGCACCCGGACAGGGGGTTTTGGCTACACCTTC. Encoded protein: CASSTRTGGFGYTF.

V is TRBV5-1 and J is TRBJ1-2; no clear D gene. The V end was cut by 0 bases, the J end by 3 bases, with 6 bases between. CDR1 SGHRS and CDR2 YFSETQ come from the germline V gene. The CDR3 has 13 residues. This CDR3 is CASSLALDYGYTF. CDR3 nucleotides: TGCGCCAGCAGCTTGGCCCTCGACTATGGCTACACCTTC. The variable domain in full, with the rest retrieved from reference TRBV5-1 and TRBJ1-2, is KAGVTQTPRYLIKTRGQQVTLSCSPISGHRSVSWYQQTPGQGLQFLFEYFSETQRNKGNFPGRFSGRQFSNSRSEMNVSTLELGDSALYLCASSLALDYGYTFGSGTRLTVV.

This chain links TRBV6-2 or TRBV6-3 with TRBJ1-5; maybe TRBD1 (6 bases). CDR1 is MNHEY and CDR2 is SVGEGT in the germline V gene. The V and J ends lost 0 bases and 0 bases respectively, with 9 bases between them. The CDR3 covers 16 residues. DNA of the CDR3: TGTGCCAGCAGTTACTCTACAGGGTCTAGCAATCAGCCCCAGCATTTT. Residues: CASSYSTGSSNQPQHF.

The V gene is TRBV12-3 or TRBV12-4, the J gene TRBJ2-2; TRBD2 matches 12 bases. The CDR3 has 20 amino acids. Trimming removed 4 bases from V and 0 bases from J; junction bases left unmatched: 12. The CDR3 loop is CASSSTPGLAGGANTGELFF. The CDR3 bases are TGTGCCAGCAGTTCCACACCGGGACTAGCGGGTGGAGCGAACACCGGGGAGCTGTTTTTT.

In this sample, this clonotype turned up a few times. The V gene is TRBV5-1, the J gene TRBJ2-3; 9 positions match TRBD1. The V segment lost 0 bases and the J segment 6 bases; nucleotides outside the gene matches: 5. The CDR3 sequence is 15 residues long. Germline V gives CDR1 SGHRS, CDR2 YFSETQ. The CDR3 loop is CASSLEGQGSDTQYF. CDR3 nucleotides: TGCGCCAGCAGCTTGGAGGGACAGGGTTCGGATACGCAGTATTTT.

V is TRBV5-1 and J is TRBJ2-5; possible D gene TRBD1, 5 bases. Trimming pared 5 bases from V and 1 base from J, leaving 12 bases between. The CDR3 is 14 residues long. Germline values: CDR1 SGHRS, CDR2 YFSETQ. CDR3 coding DNA: TGCGCCAGCAGGACAGCAGTTTTCCAAGAGACCCAGTACTTC. Amino acid sequence: CASRTAVFQETQYF.

This clonotype has a handful of counts. The chain uses TRBV11-2 and TRBJ2-3, with TRBD2 matching over 10 bases. V lost 0 bases and J lost 0; bases outside the gene matches: 3. The germline CDR1 and CDR2 sequences are SGHAT and FQNNGV. The CDR3 length is 17 residues. The CDR3 bases are TGTGCCAGCAGCTTAGAGGCTAGCGGGGGCAGCACAGATACGCAGTATTTT. It translates to CASSLEASGGSTDTQYF. Full variable domain (rest looked up from reference TRBV11-2 and TRBJ2-3): EAGVAQSPRYKIIEKRQSVAFWCNPISGHATLYWYQQILGQGPKLLIQFQNNGVVDDSQLPKDRFSAERLKGVDSTLKIQPAKLEDSAVYLCASSLEASGGSTDTQYFGPGTRLTVL.

This clonotype was observed a handful of times. J is TRBJ2-2 and V is TRBV11-2, with 9 bases matching TRBD2. Germline CDR1 SGHAT, CDR2 FQNNGV. The CDR3 is made up of 16 amino acids. With V trimmed by 3 bases and J by 3 bases, 5 bases remained unmatched. The CDR3 is CASSLEVAGDTGELFF. Here the CDR3 DNA reads TGTGCCAGCAGCTTGGAGGTAGCGGGGGACACCGGGGAGCTGTTTTTT.

This chain uses TRBV24-1 with TRBJ2-1; 8 nucleotides align to TRBD2. V trimming: 4 bases; J trimming: 0 bases; junction bases outside the gene matches: 4. The CDR3 loop spans 16 amino acids. CDR1 KGHDR and CDR2 SFDVKD come from the germline V gene. CDR3 DNA sequence: TGTGCCACCAGTGAGCGCGGGGGGAGCTCCTACAATGAGCAGTTCTTC. It is translated as CATSERGGSSYNEQFF.

There are a few counts of this clonotype. The genes are TRBV6-5 and TRBJ1-2, with unresolved D. Deletions cut 0 bases from V and 2 bases from J, with 10 bases between. The CDR3 has 15 amino acids. From germline, CDR1 is MNHEY and CDR2 SVGAGI. The CDR3 nucleotides read TGTGCCAGCAGTTACTCGGGAGTGAACAACTATGGCTACACCTTC. Its translation is CASSYSGVNNYGYTF.

This clonotype has a handful of counts. The rearrangement uses TRBV5-1 and TRBJ2-2; tentatively, D is TRBD1 or TRBD2 (5 bases each). V lost 4 bases and J 6 bases, leaving 13 bases between the germline ends. From germline, CDR1 is SGHRS and CDR2 YFSETQ. The CDR3 runs to 14 residues. The CDR3 sequence is CASSHGTLAGELFF. CDR3 nucleotides: TGCGCCAGCAGCCACGGGACGTTGGCCGGGGAGCTGTTTTTT.

This chain links TRBV14 with TRBJ2-2, with a possible D match to TRBD2 (6 bases). Trimming cost V 1 base and J 4 bases, with 19 bases left between them. CDR3 length: 18 residues. Germline V gene lookup returns CDR1 SGHDN and CDR2 FVKESK. The CDR3 region has the DNA TGTGCCAGCAGCCAAGCGGGCAGTCCCGCGGGGTCCACCGGGGAGCTGTTTTTT. Amino acids: CASSQAGSPAGSTGELFF.

In its sample, this clonotype was seen many times. The chain is built from TRBV5-4 and TRBJ2-3; D is ambiguous. Germline V CDR1 and CDR2: SGHNT, YYREEE (reference sequence). The V end lost 0 bases, the J end lost 2 bases, and 10 bases lay between the germline ends. The CDR3 has 15 residues. The CDR3 here is CASSLASTHTDTQYF. The CDR3, as DNA: TGTGCCAGCAGCTTGGCGTCTACCCACACAGATACGCAGTATTTT.

This clonotype turned up a few times. The chain employs TRBV6-1 and TRBJ2-2; 8 positions match TRBD2. The CDR3 has 15 residues. V gave up 9 bases and J gave up 2 bases; unmatched junction bases: 8. Germline V gene data show CDR1 as MNHNS and CDR2 as SASEGT. CDR3 region: CASWARGGNTGELFF. The CDR3 DNA reads as TGTGCCAGTTGGGCCCGGGGGGGCAACACCGGGGAGCTGTTTTTT.